The rows below give T cell receptor beta chains drawn from one sample of a study of cytomegalovirus exposure and HLA in healthy donors. Assay: immunoSEQ multiplex PCR; the TCRdb copy retains only in-frame clones and omits some. The sample gives 160,000 or so clones, 75% to 90% of which show up once; around 1.8% is in the top ten. The sample comprised PBMCs. The receptors here all came from a woman aged 18-30 years in good health and CMV-seronegative. The CDR3 runs from the conserved cysteine through the conserved F or W. The D gene is left open where the match is weak. Not all rows give a size; the values are once, few, many and, for expanded clones, a class.

V gene: TRBV19; clone size: NA; J gene: TRBJ1-2; D gene: NA; CDR3 DNA: TGTGCCAGTACCATCGGGGGAGCAACCCTATATGGCTACACCTTC; CDR3 protein: CASTIGGATLYGYTF
V gene: TRBV19; clone size: NA; J gene: TRBJ2-7; D gene: TRBD1; CDR3 DNA: TGTGCCAGCTGTCTCCGGGACAGGGGGTTCAACGAGCAGTACTTC; CDR3 protein: CASCLRDRGFNEQYF
V gene: TRBV9; clone size: NA; J gene: TRBJ1-2; D gene: TRBD1; CDR3 DNA: TGTGCCAGCAGCGTAAGCGATGGGGCAGGGGGGATCTATGGCTACACCTTC; CDR3 protein: CASSVSDGAGGIYGYTF
V gene: TRBV5-1; clone size: NA; J gene: TRBJ2-5; D gene: NA; CDR3 DNA: TGCGCCAGCAGTTCTCAAGAGACCCAGTACTTC; CDR3 protein: CASSSQETQYF
V gene: TRBV30; clone size: NA; J gene: TRBJ2-7; D gene: TRBD1; CDR3 DNA: TGTGCCTGGAGTCCCGGGACAGGGGTCTACGAGCAGTACTTC; CDR3 protein: CAWSPGTGVYEQYF
V gene: TRBV27; clone size: NA; J gene: TRBJ2-7; D gene: NA; CDR3 DNA: TGTGCCAGCAGTTACTCGGGAGCAGCCTACGAGCAGTACTTC; CDR3 protein: CASSYSGAAYEQYF
V gene: TRBV28; clone size: once; J gene: TRBJ2-7; D gene: TRBD1; CDR3 DNA: TGTGCCAGCAGGGACAGGGGGCTAAGGTCCTACGAGCAGTACTTC; CDR3 protein: CASRDRGLRSYEQYF
V gene: TRBV18; clone size: NA; J gene: TRBJ2-3; D gene: TRBD1; CDR3 DNA: TGTGCCAGCTCACCACGACAGGGCGTTAGCACAGATACGCAGTATTTT; CDR3 protein: CASSPRQGVSTDTQYF
V gene: TRBV28; clone size: NA; J gene: TRBJ2-7; D gene: NA; CDR3 DNA: TGTGCCAGCAGTTTAGGGCTATACGAGCAGTACTTC; CDR3 protein: CASSLGLYEQYF
V gene: TRBV5-4; clone size: NA; J gene: TRBJ2-3; D gene: NA; CDR3 DNA: TGTGCCAGCAGCGTAGAAGGCGGGGGCTTCACAGATACGCAGTATTTT; CDR3 protein: CASSVEGGGFTDTQYF
V gene: TRBV2; clone size: NA; J gene: TRBJ1-2; D gene: TRBD1; CDR3 DNA: TGTGCCAGCAGGAGAGGGACAGGGAATGGCTACACCTTC; CDR3 protein: CASRRGTGNGYTF
V gene: TRBV6-1; clone size: NA; J gene: TRBJ2-7; D gene: TRBD1; CDR3 DNA: TGTGCCAGCAGATCGGGACAGGCCTTTTACGAGCAGTACTTC; CDR3 protein: CASRSGQAFYEQYF
V gene: TRBV5-1; clone size: NA; J gene: TRBJ2-5; D gene: TRBD2; CDR3 DNA: TGCGCCAGCAGCCTCTGGGCGGGAGGCCGGGAGACCCAGTACTTC; CDR3 protein: CASSLWAGGRETQYF
V gene: TRBV6-8; clone size: NA; J gene: TRBJ1-1; D gene: NA; CDR3 DNA: TGTGCCAGCAGTTACAGTGAAACGAAGGGGGATGAAGCTTTCTTT; CDR3 protein: CASSYSETKGDEAFF